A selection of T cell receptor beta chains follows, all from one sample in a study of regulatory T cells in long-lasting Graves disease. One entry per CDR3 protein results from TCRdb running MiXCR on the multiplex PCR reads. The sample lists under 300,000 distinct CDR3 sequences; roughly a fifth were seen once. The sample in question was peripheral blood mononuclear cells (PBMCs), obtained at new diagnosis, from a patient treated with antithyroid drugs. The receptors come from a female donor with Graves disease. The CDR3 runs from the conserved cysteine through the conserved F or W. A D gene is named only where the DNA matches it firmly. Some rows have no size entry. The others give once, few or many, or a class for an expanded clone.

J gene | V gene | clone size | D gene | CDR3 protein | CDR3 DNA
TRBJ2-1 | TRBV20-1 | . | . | CSASLWGSYNEQFF | TGCAGTGCTAGTCTGTGGGGGTCCTACAATGAGCAGTTCTTC
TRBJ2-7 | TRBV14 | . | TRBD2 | CASSHSGGRYSYEQYF | TGTGCCAGCAGCCATAGCGGGGGACGATACTCCTACGAGCAGTACTTC
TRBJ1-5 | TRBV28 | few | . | CASSSGDTDTQHF | TGTGCCAGCAGTTCGGGGGACACAGATACGCAGCATTTT
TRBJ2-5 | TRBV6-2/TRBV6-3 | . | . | CASSSRPIGETQYF | TGTGCCAGCAGCTCCCGACCCATCGGGGAGACCCAGTACTTC
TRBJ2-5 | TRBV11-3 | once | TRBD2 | CASSRGLAGDQETQYF | TGTGCCAGCAGCCGGGGACTAGCGGGGGACCAAGAGACCCAGTACTTC
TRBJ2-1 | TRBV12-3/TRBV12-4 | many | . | CASSSPNKGRNNEQFF | TGTGCCAGCAGTTCACCGAACAAGGGTAGGAACAATGAGCAGTTCTTC
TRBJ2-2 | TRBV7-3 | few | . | CASSLGPAATGELFF | TGTGCCAGCAGCTTAGGCCCAGCGGCCACCGGGGAGCTGTTTTTT
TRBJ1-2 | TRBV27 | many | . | CASSPRDIFYGYTF | TGTGCCAGCAGTCCCCGGGACATTTTCTATGGCTACACCTTC
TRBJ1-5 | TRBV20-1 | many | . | CSARDRRVSNQPQHF | TGCAGTGCTAGAGATCGCCGAGTAAGCAATCAGCCCCAGCATTTT
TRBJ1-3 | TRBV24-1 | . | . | CATSDVKGGNTIYF | TGTGCCACCAGTGATGTGAAGGGTGGAAACACCATATATTTT
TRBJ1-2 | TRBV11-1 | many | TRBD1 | CASSFVQGDGYTF | TGTGCCAGCAGCTTCGTGCAGGGGGATGGCTACACCTTC
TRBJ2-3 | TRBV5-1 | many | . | CASSLPDSTDTQYF | TGCGCCAGCAGCTTGCCGGATAGCACAGATACGCAGTATTTT
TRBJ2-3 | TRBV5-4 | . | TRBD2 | CASSSPGPSGGATDTQYF | TGTGCCAGCAGCTCTCCGGGGCCCAGCGGGGGGGCGACAGATACGCAGTATTTT
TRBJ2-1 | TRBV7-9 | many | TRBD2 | CASSLAGTSGTDEQFF | TGTGCCAGCAGCCTCGCGGGGACTAGCGGCACAGATGAGCAGTTCTTC
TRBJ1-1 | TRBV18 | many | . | CASSRRDPDTEAFF | TGTGCCAGCTCACGGAGAGACCCGGACACTGAAGCTTTCTTT
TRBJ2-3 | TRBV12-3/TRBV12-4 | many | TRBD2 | CASSLAWASGGANTQYF | TGTGCCAGCAGTTTAGCGTGGGCTAGCGGGGGGGCGAATACGCAGTATTTT
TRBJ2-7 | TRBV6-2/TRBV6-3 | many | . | CASSYSWRSQYEQYF | TGTGCCAGCAGTTACTCGTGGCGGAGCCAATACGAGCAGTACTTC
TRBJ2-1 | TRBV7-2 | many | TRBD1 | CASRDRGVDNEQFF | TGTGCCAGCAGAGACAGGGGGGTGGACAATGAGCAGTTCTTC
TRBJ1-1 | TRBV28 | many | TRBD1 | CASIYYRGGNTEAFF | TGTGCCAGCATATATTACAGGGGAGGGAACACTGAAGCTTTCTTT
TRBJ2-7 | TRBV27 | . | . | CASSPGTRGEQYF | TGTGCCAGCAGTCCAGGGACCCGGGGCGAGCAGTACTTC
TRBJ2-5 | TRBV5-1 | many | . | CASSLGVRGQETQYF | TGCGCCAGCAGCCTGGGTGTGAGGGGGCAAGAGACCCAGTACTTC
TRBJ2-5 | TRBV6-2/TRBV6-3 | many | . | CASWDSLKETQYF | TGTGCCAGCTGGGACTCCCTTAAAGAGACCCAGTACTTC
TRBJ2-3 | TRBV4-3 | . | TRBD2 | CASSRGLAGGADTQYF | TGCGCCAGCAGCCGCGGACTAGCGGGAGGAGCAGATACGCAGTATTTT
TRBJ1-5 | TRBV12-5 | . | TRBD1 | CASGRAGTGSFNQPQHF | TGTGCTAGTGGCCGAGCCGGGACAGGGAGTTTCAATCAGCCCCAGCATTTT